Sequencing of this TCR beta chain was carried out in a study of cytomegalovirus exposure and HLA in healthy donors. Findings and limits, study-wide: Follow-up analysis seemed to connect common viral pathogens with several of the most significant clusters identified. Researchers counted approximately 160 TCR beta chains as cytomegalovirus-associated.

13 Jbeta primers and 60 Vbeta primers were used for the PCR. TCRdb's copy holds only in-frame clones and misses some; the assay was immunoSEQ multiplex PCR. The sample shows roughly 98,000 clones, approximately 65% of them seen only once. Unrecorded immune exposures were likely, despite nominal health at sampling. As for this clone: Its antigen is currently unknown.

Sample: PBMCs. The clonotype originates from a woman between 25 and 40 years old in good health and CMV-seropositive.

DNA for the CDR3: TGTGCCAGCAGTTTATCGACGGGGGCAGCGGGGTGGCTGAATGAGCAGTTCTTC. Translation gives CASSLSTGAAGWLNEQFF. The chain joins TRBV27 to TRBJ2-1; a possible D gene is TRBD2 (7 bases). The germline V gene encodes CDR1 MNHEY and CDR2 SMNVEV (reference sequence). V lost 0 bases and J lost 7, with 22 bases in between. CDR3 length equals 18 residues.